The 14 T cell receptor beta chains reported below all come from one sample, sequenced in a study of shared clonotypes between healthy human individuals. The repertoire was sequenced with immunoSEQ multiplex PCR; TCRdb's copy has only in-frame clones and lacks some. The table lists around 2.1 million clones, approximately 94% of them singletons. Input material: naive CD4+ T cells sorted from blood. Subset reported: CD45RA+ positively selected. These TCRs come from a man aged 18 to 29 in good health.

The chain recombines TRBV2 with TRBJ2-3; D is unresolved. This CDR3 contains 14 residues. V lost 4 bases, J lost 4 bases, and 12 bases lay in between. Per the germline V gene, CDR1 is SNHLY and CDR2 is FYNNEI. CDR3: CASSVGQEADTQYF. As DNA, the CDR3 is TGTGCCAGCAGTGTAGGGCAAGAGGCAGATACGCAGTATTTT.

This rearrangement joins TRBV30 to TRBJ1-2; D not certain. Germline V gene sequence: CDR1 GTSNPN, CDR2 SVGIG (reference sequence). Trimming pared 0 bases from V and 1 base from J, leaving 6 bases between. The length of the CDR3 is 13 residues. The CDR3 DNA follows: TGTGCCTGGAGTGTAGAGAGTAACTATGGCTACACCTTC. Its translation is CAWSVESNYGYTF.

The CDR3 spells CASSEVSLLPYEQYF. CDR3 sequence (DNA): TGTGCCAGCAGTGAAGTTAGCCTTTTACCCTACGAGCAGTACTTC. This chain links TRBV6-1 with TRBJ2-7; D is unclear. From germline, CDR1 is MNHNS and CDR2 SASEGT. The CDR3 loop spans 15 amino acids. The V and J ends lost 1 base and 2 bases respectively, with 12 bases between them.

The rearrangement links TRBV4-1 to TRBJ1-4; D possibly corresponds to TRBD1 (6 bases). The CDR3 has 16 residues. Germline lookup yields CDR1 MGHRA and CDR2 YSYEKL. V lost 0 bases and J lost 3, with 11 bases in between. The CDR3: CASSQEGRGPNEKLFF. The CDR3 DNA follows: TGCGCCAGCAGCCAAGAAGGCAGGGGCCCTAATGAAAAACTGTTTTTT.

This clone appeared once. CDR3 DNA: TGCAGCGTTGCGGCCAGGCTCCCTTACAATGAGCAGTTCTTC. The encoded protein is CSVAARLPYNEQFF. The V call is TRBV29-1, the J call TRBJ2-1; D call uncertain. This CDR3 region has 14 residues. In germline, CDR1 is SQVTM, CDR2 ANQGSEA. Trimming shortened V by 4 bases and J by 4 bases, and 14 bases separated the two germline ends.

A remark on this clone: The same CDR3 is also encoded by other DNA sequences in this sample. As DNA, the CDR3 is TGTGCCAGCAGAGCGGGGAACACTGAAGCTTTCTTT. Protein: CASRAGNTEAFF. This sequence joins TRBV6-5 and TRBJ1-1; D not certain. CDR1 and CDR2 (germline): MNHEY, SVGAGI. The V end was cut by 6 bases, the J end by 1 base, with 6 bases between. The CDR3 has 12 amino acids.

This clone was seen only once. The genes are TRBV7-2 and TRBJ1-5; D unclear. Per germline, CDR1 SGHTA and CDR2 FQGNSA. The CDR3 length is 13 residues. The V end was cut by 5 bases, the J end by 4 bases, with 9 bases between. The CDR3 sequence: CASSPRVNQPQHF. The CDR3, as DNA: TGTGCCAGCAGCCCGAGGGTTAATCAGCCCCAGCATTTT.

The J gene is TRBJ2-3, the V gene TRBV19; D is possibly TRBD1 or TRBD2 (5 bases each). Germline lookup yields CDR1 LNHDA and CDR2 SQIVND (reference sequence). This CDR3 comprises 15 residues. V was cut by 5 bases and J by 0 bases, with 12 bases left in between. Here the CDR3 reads CASSVGPASTDTQYF. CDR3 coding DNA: TGTGCCAGTAGTGTGGGACCGGCTAGCACAGATACGCAGTATTTT.

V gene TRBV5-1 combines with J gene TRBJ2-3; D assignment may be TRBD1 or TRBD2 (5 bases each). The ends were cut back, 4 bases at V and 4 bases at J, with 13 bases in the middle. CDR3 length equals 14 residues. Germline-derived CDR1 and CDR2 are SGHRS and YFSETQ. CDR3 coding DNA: TGCGCCAGCAGCGTCTCGGGACCCCCAGATACGCAGTATTTT. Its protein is CASSVSGPPDTQYF.

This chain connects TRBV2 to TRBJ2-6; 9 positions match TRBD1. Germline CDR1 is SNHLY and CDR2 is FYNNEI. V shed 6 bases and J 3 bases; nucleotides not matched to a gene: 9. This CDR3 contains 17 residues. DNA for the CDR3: TGTGCCAGCAGCCAGGACAGGGGCGCATTTGGGGCCAACGTCCTGACTTTC. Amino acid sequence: CASSQDRGAFGANVLTF.

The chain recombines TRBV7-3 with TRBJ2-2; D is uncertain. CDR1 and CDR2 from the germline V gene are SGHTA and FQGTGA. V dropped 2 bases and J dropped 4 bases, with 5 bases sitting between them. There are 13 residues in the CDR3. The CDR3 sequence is CASSLWSTGELFF. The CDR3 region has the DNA TGTGCCAGCAGCTTATGGTCCACCGGGGAGCTGTTTTTT.

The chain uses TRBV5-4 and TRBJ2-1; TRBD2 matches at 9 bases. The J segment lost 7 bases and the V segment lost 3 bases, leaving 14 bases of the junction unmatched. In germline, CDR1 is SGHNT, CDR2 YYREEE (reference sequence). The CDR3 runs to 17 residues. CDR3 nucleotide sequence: TGTGCCAGCAGCTCGTATGGCGGGGGGGCCGTTAGTAATGAGCAGTTCTTC. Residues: CASSSYGGGAVSNEQFF.

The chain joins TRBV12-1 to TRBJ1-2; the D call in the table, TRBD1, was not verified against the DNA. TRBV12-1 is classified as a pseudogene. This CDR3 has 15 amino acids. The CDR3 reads CASSFDGTGGYGYTF. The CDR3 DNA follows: TGTGCCAGCAGCTTTGACGGGACAGGGGGATATGGCTACACCTTC.

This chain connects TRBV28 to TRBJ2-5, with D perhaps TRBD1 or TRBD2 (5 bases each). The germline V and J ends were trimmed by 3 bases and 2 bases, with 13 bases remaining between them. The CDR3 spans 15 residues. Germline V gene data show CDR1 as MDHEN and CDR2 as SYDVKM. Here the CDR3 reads CASSFGDAGQETQYF. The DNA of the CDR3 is TGTGCCAGCAGTTTTGGGGACGCCGGACAAGAGACCCAGTACTTC.